The rows below give T cell receptor beta chains drawn from one sample of a study of TIL therapy for anti-PD-1-resistant metastatic lung cancer. The protocol was immunoSEQ multiplex PCR, while the TCRdb copy is restricted to in-frame clones and leaves out a portion. Here the sample spans some 90,000 clones, around 71% being singletons. This specimen was tumor tissue, taken at baseline. The receptors stem from a person between 25 and 80 years old with non-small cell lung cancer. Both conserved end residues are part of each CDR3. A D gene is named only where the DNA matches it firmly. Clone sizes are given selectively: once, few, many, or a class where the clone is expanded.

clone_size j_call d_call v_call cdr3_nt cdr3_aa
NA TRBJ2-1 NA TRBV7-9 TGTGCCAGCAGCTTCCCTAATAGGGAGCAGTTCTTC CASSFPNREQFF
NA TRBJ2-7 TRBD2 TRBV9 TGTGCCAGCAGTGAAAGCGGGGGGGCCTACGAGCAGTACTTC CASSESGGAYEQYF
NA TRBJ2-7 NA TRBV7-2 TGTGCCAGCAGCCCCGACCCCAGGGGCGAGCAGTACTTC CASSPDPRGEQYF
NA TRBJ1-2 NA TRBV5-4 TGTGCCAGCAGCCCCGGACGGGGAAACTATGGCTACACCTTC CASSPGRGNYGYTF
few TRBJ1-4 TRBD1 TRBV11-2 TGTGCCAGCAGCTTAGGAGACAGGGATAATGAAAAACTGTTTTTT CASSLGDRDNEKLFF
NA TRBJ2-6 NA TRBV3-1/TRBV3-2 TGTGCCAGCAGCCAAGCTGGTCGGGGGGCTGTATCAGGGGCCAACGTCCTGACTTTC CASSQAGRGAVSGANVLTF
few TRBJ2-1 NA TRBV4-1 TGCGCCAGCAGCCAAGAGTACAGTGGGACTTTCAATGAGCAGTTCTTC CASSQEYSGTFNEQFF
NA TRBJ2-2 TRBD2 TRBV11-2 TGTGCCAGCAGCTTAGGGGCTTTCGCGAGCGGGAGGATCACCGGGGAGCTGTTTTTT CASSLGAFASGRITGELFF
NA TRBJ1-2 NA TRBV6-2/TRBV6-3 TGTGCCAGCAGTTCATTGGGGATAGGGGACTATGGCTACACCTTC CASSSLGIGDYGYTF
NA TRBJ1-5 NA TRBV7-2 TGTGCCAGCAGCTTAGATCTGGAACAGCCCCAGCATTTT CASSLDLEQPQHF
NA TRBJ1-3 NA TRBV30 TGTGCCTGGATCGGTAAGGGGACATCTGGAAACACCATATATTTT CAWIGKGTSGNTIYF
NA TRBJ1-1 NA TRBV6-5 TGTGCCAGCAGTTACGCGACAGGAGGTAACACTGAAGCTTTCTTT CASSYATGGNTEAFF
NA TRBJ2-2 NA TRBV9 TGTGCCAGCCGAATAAGTGATAACACCGGGGAGCTGTTTTTT CASRISDNTGELFF
once TRBJ1-2 TRBD1 TRBV5-1 TGCGCCAGCAGCTTGGAGCCAGGGGGCGGCTATGGCTACACCTTC CASSLEPGGGYGYTF
NA TRBJ1-2 NA TRBV7-8 TGTGCCAGCAGCTTGGAGGAGCCCTATGGCTACACCTTC CASSLEEPYGYTF
NA TRBJ2-3 NA TRBV18 TGTGCCAGCTCACCCGACAGCCTCGGCCCAGATACGCAGTATTTT CASSPDSLGPDTQYF
NA TRBJ2-1 NA TRBV7-2 TGTGCCAGCAGCTCACCCATGGTGGCTGAGCAGTTCTTC CASSSPMVAEQFF
once TRBJ2-1 NA TRBV20-1 TGCAGTGCTCCATACAATGAGCAGTTCTTC CSAPYNEQFF
once TRBJ2-2 NA TRBV7-2 TGTGCCAGCAGCTTAGATCGTAGAGCTGAGCTGTTTTTT CASSLDRRAELFF
NA TRBJ2-1 NA TRBV7-2 TGTGCCAGCAGCTTAGAAGGTAAACGGAACAATGAGCAGTTCTTC CASSLEGKRNNEQFF
few TRBJ2-7 NA TRBV11-2 TGTGCCAGCACTCACGGAGCGGATGTGTACGAGCAGTACTTC CASTHGADVYEQYF
NA TRBJ2-2 TRBD1 TRBV5-1 TGCGCCAGCAGCTTACAGACAGGGCTGAACACCGGGGAGCTGTTTTTT CASSLQTGLNTGELFF
NA TRBJ2-3 NA TRBV29-1 TGCAGCGTTGTAAGGGGGGCCGCGGGAGATACGCAGTATTTT CSVVRGAAGDTQYF
NA TRBJ2-7 NA TRBV14 TGTGCCAGCAGCCCATTCCCCGGGACGGGAACCTACGAGCAGTACTTC CASSPFPGTGTYEQYF
NA TRBJ2-5 TRBD2 TRBV3-1/TRBV3-2 TGTGCCAGCAGCCAACCCCCGGGACTAACCTTCAGGGAGACCCAGTACTTC CASSQPPGLTFRETQYF
NA TRBJ2-7 TRBD1 TRBV11-2 TGTGCCAGCAGCGCCTCGACAGGGTTTGACTACGAGCAGTACTTC CASSASTGFDYEQYF
NA TRBJ2-5 NA TRBV6-2/TRBV6-3 TGTGCCAGCAGTAGAGACCGGGCCCAAGAGACCCAGTACTTC CASSRDRAQETQYF
NA TRBJ2-3 NA TRBV5-6 TGTGCCAGCAGCTTGGAGGGATATAGCACAGATACGCAGTATTTT CASSLEGYSTDTQYF
once TRBJ2-3 TRBD2 TRBV5-6 TGTGCCAGCAGCTTTTTGACGTCTAGCGGGGGCTTGACAGATACGCAGTATTTT CASSFLTSSGGLTDTQYF
NA TRBJ2-7 NA TRBV5-8 TGTGCCAGCAGCTTGTCTCGGGGGAGCTCCTACGAGCAGTACTTC CASSLSRGSSYEQYF
NA TRBJ2-1 TRBD2 TRBV19 TGTGCCAGTAGTCAACTAGCGGGAGGGCCAGAGCAGTTCTTC CASSQLAGGPEQFF
NA TRBJ1-2 NA TRBV18 TGTGCCAGCTCACCCTCGGACGGGCGGGGGTATGGCTACACCTTC CASSPSDGRGYGYTF
once TRBJ2-3 NA TRBV18 TGTGCCAGCTCGCAAGAGCTAAAGTCAGATACGCAGTATTTT CASSQELKSDTQYF
NA TRBJ1-3 NA TRBV28 TGTGCCAGCAGCCCCAGGATTGGGGTAGGAAACACCATATATTTT CASSPRIGVGNTIYF
few TRBJ2-3 TRBD1 TRBV5-1 TGCGCCAGCAGCTTGGCAGGACAGGGTGGCGATACGCAGTATTTT CASSLAGQGGDTQYF
few TRBJ1-5 NA TRBV28 TGTGCCAGCAACCCTAACAGTTATCAGCCCCAGCATTTT CASNPNSYQPQHF
NA TRBJ2-7 TRBD2 TRBV9 TGTGCCAGCAGCTTACAAGCGGGAGTCCCCTCCTACGAGCAGTACTTC CASSLQAGVPSYEQYF
NA TRBJ1-2 NA TRBV29-1 TGCAGCGTTGGCCCTGGGTCAAACTATGGCTACACCTTC CSVGPGSNYGYTF
NA TRBJ2-1 TRBD2 TRBV7-9 TGTGCCAGCACCCGAGAAGGGACTACCTATAATGAGCAGTTCTTC CASTREGTTYNEQFF
NA TRBJ2-5 NA TRBV6-2/TRBV6-3 TGTGCCAGCAGTTCTTATCTGGTACAAGAGACCCAGTACTTC CASSSYLVQETQYF
NA TRBJ2-1 TRBD2 TRBV3-1/TRBV3-2 TGTGCCAGCAGCCAAGCACTAGCGGGCCCCGCGAGCCCCTACAATGAGCAGTTCTTC CASSQALAGPASPYNEQFF
NA TRBJ1-5 NA TRBV18 TGTGCCAGCTCGGCCGGACAGACTCTTCAGCCCCAGCATTTT CASSAGQTLQPQHF
NA TRBJ2-7 NA TRBV9 TGTGCCAGCAGCGCCCTGGACTGGAACTCCTACGAGCAGTACTTC CASSALDWNSYEQYF
once TRBJ2-1 TRBD1 TRBV14 TGTGCCAGCAGCCAAGGGGGGACAGGGGGCCTCGGGGAGCAGTTCTTC CASSQGGTGGLGEQFF
NA TRBJ1-2 NA TRBV6-5 TGTGCCAGCAGGCCGGACATTTCCTATGGCTACACCTTC CASRPDISYGYTF
NA TRBJ2-1 TRBD2 TRBV11-1 TGTGCCAGCAACCCCCACCGAGCGGGAGGGCCAGGTGAGCAGTTCTTC CASNPHRAGGPGEQFF
NA TRBJ2-1 TRBD2 TRBV5-1 TGCGCCAGCAGCTTGACTAGACCCGGGACTAGCGGGAGGGGGAATGAGCAGTTCTTC CASSLTRPGTSGRGNEQFF
NA TRBJ2-1 TRBD2 TRBV27 TGTGCCAGCAGTTTACCTAGCGGCAATGAGCAGTTCTTC CASSLPSGNEQFF
NA TRBJ2-3 NA TRBV2 TGTGCCAGCGGGGACCAACTGGAGGATACGCAGTATTTT CASGDQLEDTQYF